This T cell receptor (beta chain) was sequenced during a study of cytomegalovirus exposure and HLA in healthy donors. Looking at the study overall: It was reported in a later analysis that the 120 or so validation repertoires used the same platform as the 550 to 850 first-cohort repertoires.

General study points: A classifier reportedly called cytomegalovirus status with high sensitivity and specificity. In vitro work confirmed that a few CMV-associated chains recognize CMV antigens.

The CDR3 is 14 residues long. The V and J ends lost 8 bases and 3 bases, in that order; junction bases with no gene match: 9. The germline gives CDR1 MNHEY, CDR2 SVGAGI. Using immunoSEQ multiplex PCR, the repertoire was profiled, and TCRdb retains in-frame clones only, with some absent. The table includes about 220,000 clones, under 95% detected once. Note on this clone: What it binds is unknown.

Sequenced input: PBMCs. This sequence joins TRBV6-5 and TRBJ2-5; TRBD2 agrees at 7 bases. The receptor was isolated from a woman between 18 and 29 years old in good health and CMV-seronegative. The CDR3 bases are TGTGCCAGCGCCATTGGGCGGGAGAAAGAGACCCAGTACTTC. Translated, it gives CASAIGREKETQYF.